Listed below are T cell receptor beta chains from one sample, sequenced in a study of response to subunit inactivated influenza vaccine. TCRdb fed the RT-PCR reads into MiXCR, producing one record per CDR3 protein. The sample consists of fewer than 800,000 distinct CDR3 sequences, approximately 15% of them appearing once. The specimen comprised PBMCs from blood, sampled 11 to 12 days after vaccination. The receptor set was obtained from a middle-aged man who received an inactivated influenza vaccine. Both conserved end residues are part of each CDR3. The D gene is left open where the match is weak.

CDR3 protein,D gene,V gene
CASDRGDTQYF,.,TRBV2
CASSLGEARSGRKETQYF,TRBD2,TRBV11-1
CAISEKSSYEQYF,.,TRBV10-3
CASSLDPLAGGVDTQYF,TRBD2,TRBV7-3
CATSKGLAGLAGELFF,TRBD2,TRBV15
CSADRGSSTEAFF,TRBD1,TRBV29-1
CATSDSDRRLQETQYF,.,TRBV24-1
CASSLISGVQLEAFF,.,TRBV7-9
CASSTIHSDEQYF,.,TRBV7-9
CASSQRGTSDWQETQYF,TRBD2,TRBV4-3
CAISKGTSGVYNEQFF,TRBD2,TRBV10-3
CAIGGGGNEQYF,TRBD2,TRBV2
CASSLPLRLAGVGNEQFF,TRBD2,TRBV7-3
CASSGDRAGTDTQYF,TRBD1,TRBV25-1
CSASTSGSSYEQYF,TRBD2,TRBV20-1
CSAPRTGRNYGYTF,.,TRBV20-1
CASRKGGQDTQYF,.,TRBV28